This T cell receptor beta chain was obtained from a study of cytomegalovirus exposure and HLA in healthy donors (dated by TCRdb to 2016 to 2017). Regarding the study in general: According to an earlier analysis of 450 to 650 of the donors, about 179 million T cells yielded 120 million or so unique TCR beta sequences and approximately 280 Gb of sequence data. Alongside the repertoire data, information on donor age, sex, ethnicity and CMV serostatus was compiled. To predict cytomegalovirus infection status, the study brought together high-throughput TCR immunosequencing, statistical association of individual TCRs with disease status, and machine learning. The genetic ancestry cluster associated with self-reported Caucasian donors included 81% of the approximately 400 genotyped donors. The aim of the study was to test whether cataloging public T cell receptors could identify signatures of past pathogen exposure. Every discovery cohort repertoire had been produced on one sequencing platform. Approximately 310 gigabases of sequencing data and tens of millions of unique TCR sequences made up an early release that covered roughly 670 HLA-typed donors. In the later analysis, no new phenotypic data were used to find candidate immune exposures; instead, reliance was placed on TCR beta sequences and their occurrence across donors. A later genetic analysis took genome-wide SNP genotypes for about 60% of the roughly 670 donors and used that subset as a discovery cohort. Using immunosequencing, the study profiled T cell repertoires from about 610 subjects and related those repertoires to cytomegalovirus serostatus. In addition to the first cohort of approximately 670 subjects, a separate validation cohort of 120 different subjects was used. Roughly 5 DR-DQ haplotypes were treated as single units for association and clustering because of strong linkage in the cohort. Class I and class II HLA loci were covered by the typing at four-digit resolution. In a later analysis, previously published TCR beta repertoires from several hundred donors were re-analyzed and high-resolution HLA genotyping was added so that TCR occurrence patterns could be studied. Among a few hundred genotyped donors of the cohort, an average of about 240,000 unique TCR beta nucleotide sequences were sequenced per donor, roughly 20% of them non-productive. To decide whether each TCR beta V gene segment behaved as functional or pseudogenic, an earlier analysis of 587 of the donors relied on high-throughput TCR beta sequencing. Typing coverage varied by locus: 629-630 donors for A, B, C, DRB1 and DQB1; approximately 500 for DQA1; over 600 for DPA1; more than 450 for DPB1.

What the work shows at the level of the full study, not this receptor alone: A cluster of highly shared sequence variants was judged likely to be a technical artifact of the sequencing pipeline. The cohort was sequenced for TCR beta chains only, and without alpha or paired-chain data the features that could be detected were limited. The earlier analysis of 450 to 700 of the donors excluded 15 to 20 rarely observed V segments, including chromosome 9 orphons, because counts were too low. According to the authors, the approach could potentially be generalized to other disease states and immunological phenotypes. The 87-base-pair reads could not distinguish some IMGT-functional V segments, including TRBV6-2 and TRBV6-3, so those segments were excluded. In an earlier analysis of fewer than 700 of the donors, most TCR beta V segments appeared in productive rearrangements about 90% or about 30% of the time, broadly matching IMGT annotations. In a later genetic analysis, fewer N-insertions in productive TCRs were reported among donors in an Asian-associated ancestry cluster than the roughly 700-donor mean. In a later genetic analysis, a missense DCLRE1C variant was associated with V-gene and J-gene trimming of TCR beta chains, and the association was replicated in an independent cohort. The presence/absence analyses assumed that sequencing depth was roughly uniform across donors, and that assumption may not be true. A later analysis found that most CMV-associated TCR beta chains appeared HLA-restricted, with HLA associations seemingly driven largely by CMV exposure. In both the original and validation cohorts, the classifier was reported to diagnose cytomegalovirus status with high specificity and sensitivity. In the study, around 150 TCR beta chains were listed as associated with cytomegalovirus. Correlated functional status among segregating V segments might reflect linkage disequilibrium, but an unknown experimental factor could not be ruled out. A later analysis associated 16,951 TCR beta sequences with specific HLA alleles at a false discovery rate of 0.05. A further reported finding was that TCR beta sequences accurately predicted the HLA-A and HLA-B alleles for most subjects in the first cohort. Because HLA typing was unavailable for some donors at each locus, only the typed subset was used in association tests. In a later analysis, several top co-occurrence clusters were reported to appear linked to parvovirus B19, influenza, CMV and Epstein-Barr virus. In a later analysis, HLA-associated TCR beta chains showed more clonal expansion and lower generation probabilities than non-associated chains that were equally common. Three of the identified cytomegalovirus-associated TCR beta chains were confirmed in vitro to be specific for cytomegalovirus antigens. In a later analysis, TCR association rates were found to vary across HLA loci, with the most associated TCRs seen for DRB1 alleles and the fewest for HLA-C alleles. The only immune exposure information available for the cohort was CMV serostatus. When HLA alleles, especially DR and DQ, strongly co-occurred, TCR associations were difficult to assign to individual alleles. Across donors, most TCR sequences were observed very rarely, whereas some public TCRs were present in many individuals.

Counted from cysteine to phenylalanine, this CDR3 has 14 amino acids. CDR3 DNA is the only sequence kept; it has 42 bases, read in frame from the first base. Sequences SGHTA (CDR1) and FQGNSA (CDR2) are obtained from the germline V gene. Deletion took 5 bases off V and 2 bases off J, with a span of 11 bases between the germline ends. Libraries were made using the immunoSEQ multiplex PCR assay. For the multiplex PCR, a mixture combining 60 forward primers for TCR Vbeta segments and 13 reverse primers for TCR Jbeta segments was used. The CDR3 region of rearranged TCR beta genes was amplified from genomic DNA by a multiplex PCR assay. The Illumina HiSeq System was used to sequence the amplified TCR beta libraries as 87-base-pair reads. On the authors' methods: Across the roughly 600 repertoires, a later analysis counted some 80 million unique TCR beta chains, roughly 11 million of which were shared by at least two donors. A nearest-neighbor algorithm error-corrected the raw reads and collapsed the reads into unique sequences, merging closely related sequences to remove PCR and sequencing errors. To assign V, D and J gene segments, CDR3 sequences were aligned to IMGT reference sequences. For a sequence to be retained, a match of at least six nucleotides to both a V gene segment and a J gene segment was required. Rearrangements were called productive when the CDR3 lacked stop codons and stayed in frame with V and J; all others were non-productive. CDR3 was defined according to IMGT convention as the region running from the second conserved V-encoded cysteine to the conserved J-encoded phenylalanine. Sequences without an unambiguous match to a single V gene segment were excluded from the earlier analysis of about 600 of the donors. An earlier analysis of a few hundred of the donors called V segments functional above 56.7% productive rearrangements and segregating when the between-donor standard deviation exceeded 5%. To diagnose cytomegalovirus status from the catalog of TCR beta chain sequences, a statistical classification framework was built. In a later analysis, TCR nucleotide sequences were compared against IMGT/GENE-DB human TR gene sequences so that V and J genes could be assigned. A later analysis assigned CDR3 sequences and most-parsimonious VDJ recombination scenarios with the TCRdist pipeline. In a later analysis, each TCR beta chain was defined by its CDR3 amino acid sequence together with its V-gene family, and reads without a unique V-gene family were excluded. A later analysis removed 592 highly shared, low-generation-probability nucleotide sequences to deal with suspected cross-contamination and a sequencing artifact. In a later analysis, a clonal expansion index for each public chain was calculated from normalized within-repertoire ranks of inferred template counts. In a later analysis, generation probabilities were computed using a VDJ recombination model fitted to out-of-frame rearrangements, and the results were checked against IGoR. Hypergeometric tests were used in a later analysis to score TCR-TCR, TCR-HLA and TCR-CMV co-occurrence, with a repertoire-size bias correction applied to the TCR pairs. To estimate false discovery rates, a later analysis permuted the HLA or CMV assignments 20 times. In a later analysis, co-occurring TCRs were grouped with DBSCAN, and TCRdist sequence similarity was added when clustering was performed within HLA-allele-positive subsets. For co-occurrence clustering, repertoires with fewer than 30,000 or more than 120,000 public chains were excluded, along with four or five repertoires with anomalous nucleotide sharing. The table was pulled from immuneACCESS by TCRdb, which kept in-frame rearrangements only. Such tables lose some clones; where checked, under half of the loss comes from unresolved V genes, and the rest has no known cause. That table gives V, J and clone size, and the DNA gave D and trimming. Present in this sample are under 150,000 clones, over 60% of which were seen just once. Of the sample, roughly 8.3% is held by the ten largest clones.

The cohort consisted of 650 to 700 healthy bone marrow donors. Cohort members were all nominally healthy when sampled, although unrecorded immune exposures were likely present. The donor was CMV seropositive and was included in the group of around 300 seropositive cohort members. A peripheral blood sample was provided by each donor, and peripheral blood mononuclear cells were used for TCR beta sequencing. Genomic DNA extraction from the blood cell samples was performed with the Qiagen DNeasy Blood Extraction Kit. With respect to this clone: Which antigen it targets is not known. Per-base qualities were not stored, and no clone one base away is much larger.

This receptor was obtained from a man younger than 30 in good health and CMV-seropositive. Sequencing used PBMCs. The sequence is built from TRBV7-2 and TRBJ2-3; possibly the D gene is TRBD2, per 6 matching bases. The nucleotides read TGTGCCAGCAGCCCCGGACTAATCACAGATACGCAGTATTTT. Its coded protein is CASSPGLITDTQYF.